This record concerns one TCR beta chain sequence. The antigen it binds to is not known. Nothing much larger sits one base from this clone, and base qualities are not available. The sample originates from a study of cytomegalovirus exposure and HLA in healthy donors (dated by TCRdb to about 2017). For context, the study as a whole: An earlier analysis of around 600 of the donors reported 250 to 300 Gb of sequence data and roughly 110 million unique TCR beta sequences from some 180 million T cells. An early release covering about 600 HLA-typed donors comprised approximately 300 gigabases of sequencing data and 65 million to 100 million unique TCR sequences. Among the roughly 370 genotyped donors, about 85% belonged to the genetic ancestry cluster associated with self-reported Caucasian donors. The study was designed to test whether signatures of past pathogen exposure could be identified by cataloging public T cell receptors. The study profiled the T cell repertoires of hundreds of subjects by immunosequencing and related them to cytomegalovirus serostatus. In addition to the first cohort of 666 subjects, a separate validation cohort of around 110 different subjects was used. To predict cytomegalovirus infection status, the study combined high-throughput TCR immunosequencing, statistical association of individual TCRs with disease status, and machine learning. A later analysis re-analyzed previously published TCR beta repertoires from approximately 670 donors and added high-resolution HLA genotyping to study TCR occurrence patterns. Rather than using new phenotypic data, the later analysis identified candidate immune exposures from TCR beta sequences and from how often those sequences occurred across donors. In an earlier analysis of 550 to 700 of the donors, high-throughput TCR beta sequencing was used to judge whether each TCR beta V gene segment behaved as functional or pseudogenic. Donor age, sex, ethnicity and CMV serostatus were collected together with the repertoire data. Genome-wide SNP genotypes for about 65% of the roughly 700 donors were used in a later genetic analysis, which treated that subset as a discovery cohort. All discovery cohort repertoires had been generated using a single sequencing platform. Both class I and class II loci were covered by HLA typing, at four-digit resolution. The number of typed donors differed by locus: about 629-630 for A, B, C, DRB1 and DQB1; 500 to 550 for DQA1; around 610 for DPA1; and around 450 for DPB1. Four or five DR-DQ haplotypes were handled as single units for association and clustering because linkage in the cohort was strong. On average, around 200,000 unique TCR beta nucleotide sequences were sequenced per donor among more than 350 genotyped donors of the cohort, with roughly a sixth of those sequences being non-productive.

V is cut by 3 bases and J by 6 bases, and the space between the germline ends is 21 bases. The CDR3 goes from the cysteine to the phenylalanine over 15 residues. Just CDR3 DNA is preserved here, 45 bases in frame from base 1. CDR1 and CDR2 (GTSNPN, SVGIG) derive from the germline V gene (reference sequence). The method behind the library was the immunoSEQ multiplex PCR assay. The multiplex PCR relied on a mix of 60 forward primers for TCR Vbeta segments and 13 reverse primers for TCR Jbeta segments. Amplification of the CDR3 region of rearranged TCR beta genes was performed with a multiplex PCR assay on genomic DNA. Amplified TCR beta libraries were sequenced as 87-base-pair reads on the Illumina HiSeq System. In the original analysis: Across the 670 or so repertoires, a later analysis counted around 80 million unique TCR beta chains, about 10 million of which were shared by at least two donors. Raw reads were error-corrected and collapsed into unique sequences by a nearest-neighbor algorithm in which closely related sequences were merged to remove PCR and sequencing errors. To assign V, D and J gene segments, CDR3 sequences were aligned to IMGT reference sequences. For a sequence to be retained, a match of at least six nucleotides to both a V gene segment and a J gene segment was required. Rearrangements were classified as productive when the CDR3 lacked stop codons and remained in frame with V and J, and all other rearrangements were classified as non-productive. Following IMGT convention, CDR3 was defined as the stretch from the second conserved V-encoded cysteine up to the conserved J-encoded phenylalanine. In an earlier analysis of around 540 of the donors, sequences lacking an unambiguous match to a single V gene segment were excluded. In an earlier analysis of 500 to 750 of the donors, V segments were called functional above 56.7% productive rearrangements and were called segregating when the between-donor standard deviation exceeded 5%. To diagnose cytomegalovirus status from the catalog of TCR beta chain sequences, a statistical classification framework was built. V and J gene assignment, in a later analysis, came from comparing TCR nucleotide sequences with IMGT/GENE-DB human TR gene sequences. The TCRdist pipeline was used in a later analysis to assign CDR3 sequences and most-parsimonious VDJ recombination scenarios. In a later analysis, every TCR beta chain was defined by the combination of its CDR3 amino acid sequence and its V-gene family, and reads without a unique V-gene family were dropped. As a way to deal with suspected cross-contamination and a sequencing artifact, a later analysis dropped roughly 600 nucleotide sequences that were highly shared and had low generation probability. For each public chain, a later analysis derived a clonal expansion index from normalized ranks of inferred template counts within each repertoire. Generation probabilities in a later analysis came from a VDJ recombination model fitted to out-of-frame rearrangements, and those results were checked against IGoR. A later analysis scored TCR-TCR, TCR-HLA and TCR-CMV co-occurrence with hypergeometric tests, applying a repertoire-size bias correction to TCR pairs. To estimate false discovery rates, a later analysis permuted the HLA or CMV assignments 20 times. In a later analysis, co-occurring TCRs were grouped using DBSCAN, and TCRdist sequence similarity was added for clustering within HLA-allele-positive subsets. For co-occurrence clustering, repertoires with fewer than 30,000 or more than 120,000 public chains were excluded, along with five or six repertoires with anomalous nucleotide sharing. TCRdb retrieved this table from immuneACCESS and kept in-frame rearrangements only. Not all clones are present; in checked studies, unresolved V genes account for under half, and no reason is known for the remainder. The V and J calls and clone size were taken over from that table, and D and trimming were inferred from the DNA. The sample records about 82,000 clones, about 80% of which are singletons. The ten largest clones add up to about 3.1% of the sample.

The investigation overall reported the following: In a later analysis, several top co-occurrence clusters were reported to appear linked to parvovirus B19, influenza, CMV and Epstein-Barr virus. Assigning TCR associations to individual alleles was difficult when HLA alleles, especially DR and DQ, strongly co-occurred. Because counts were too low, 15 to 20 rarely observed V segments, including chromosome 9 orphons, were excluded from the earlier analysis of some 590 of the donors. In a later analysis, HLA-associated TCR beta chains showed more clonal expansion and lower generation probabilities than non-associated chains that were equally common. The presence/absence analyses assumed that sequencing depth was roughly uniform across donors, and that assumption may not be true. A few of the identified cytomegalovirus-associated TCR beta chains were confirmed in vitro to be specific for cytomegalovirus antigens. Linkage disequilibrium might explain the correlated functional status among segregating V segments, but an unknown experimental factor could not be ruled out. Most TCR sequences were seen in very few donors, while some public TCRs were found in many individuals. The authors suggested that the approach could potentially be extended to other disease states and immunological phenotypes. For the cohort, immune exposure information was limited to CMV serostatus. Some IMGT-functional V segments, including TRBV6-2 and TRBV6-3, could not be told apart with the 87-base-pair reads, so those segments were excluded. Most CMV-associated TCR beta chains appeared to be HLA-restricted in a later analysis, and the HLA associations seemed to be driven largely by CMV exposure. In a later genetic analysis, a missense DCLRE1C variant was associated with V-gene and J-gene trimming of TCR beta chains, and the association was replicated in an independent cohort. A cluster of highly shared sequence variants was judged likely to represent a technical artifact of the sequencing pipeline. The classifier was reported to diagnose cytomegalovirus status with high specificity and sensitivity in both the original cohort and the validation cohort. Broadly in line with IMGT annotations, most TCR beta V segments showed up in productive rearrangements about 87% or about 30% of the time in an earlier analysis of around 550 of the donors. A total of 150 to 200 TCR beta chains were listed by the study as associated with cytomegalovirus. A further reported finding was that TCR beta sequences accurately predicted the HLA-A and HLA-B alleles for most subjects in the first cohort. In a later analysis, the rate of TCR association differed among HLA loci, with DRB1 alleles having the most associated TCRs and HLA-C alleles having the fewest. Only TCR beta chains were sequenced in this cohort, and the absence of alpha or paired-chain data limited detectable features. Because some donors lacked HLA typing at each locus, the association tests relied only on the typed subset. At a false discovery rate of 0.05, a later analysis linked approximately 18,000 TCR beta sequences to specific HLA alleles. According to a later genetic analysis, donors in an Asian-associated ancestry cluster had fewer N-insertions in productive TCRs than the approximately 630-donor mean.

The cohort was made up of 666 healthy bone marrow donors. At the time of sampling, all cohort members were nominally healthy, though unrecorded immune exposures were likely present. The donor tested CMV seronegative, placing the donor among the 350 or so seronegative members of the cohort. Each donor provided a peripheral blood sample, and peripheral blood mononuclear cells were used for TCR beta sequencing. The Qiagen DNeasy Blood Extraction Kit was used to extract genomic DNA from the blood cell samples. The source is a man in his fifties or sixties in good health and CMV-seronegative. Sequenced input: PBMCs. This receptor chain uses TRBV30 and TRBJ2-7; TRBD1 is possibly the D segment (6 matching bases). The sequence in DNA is TGTGCCTGGAGCATCCGACAGGACCCGACATCCGAGCAGTACTTC. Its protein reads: CAWSIRQDPTSEQYF.